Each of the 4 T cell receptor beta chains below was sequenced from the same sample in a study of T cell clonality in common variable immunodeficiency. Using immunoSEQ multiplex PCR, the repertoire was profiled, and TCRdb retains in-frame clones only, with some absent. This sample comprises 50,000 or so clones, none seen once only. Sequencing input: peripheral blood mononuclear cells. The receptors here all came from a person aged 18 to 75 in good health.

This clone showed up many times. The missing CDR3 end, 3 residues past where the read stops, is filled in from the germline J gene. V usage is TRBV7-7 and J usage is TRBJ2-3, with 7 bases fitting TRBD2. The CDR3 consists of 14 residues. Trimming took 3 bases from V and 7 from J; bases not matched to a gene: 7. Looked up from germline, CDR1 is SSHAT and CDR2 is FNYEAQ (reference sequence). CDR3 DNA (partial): TGTGCCAGCAGCTTGGGAGGGGTTGCGAATACG. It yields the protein CASSLGGVANT. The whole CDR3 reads CASSLGGVANTQYF.

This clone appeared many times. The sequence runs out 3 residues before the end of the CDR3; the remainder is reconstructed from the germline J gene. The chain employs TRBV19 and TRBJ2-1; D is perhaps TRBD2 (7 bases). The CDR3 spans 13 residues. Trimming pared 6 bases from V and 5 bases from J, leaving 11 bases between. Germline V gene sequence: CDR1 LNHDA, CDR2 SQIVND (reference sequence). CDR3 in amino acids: CASSLGGDNEQFF. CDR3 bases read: TGTGCCAGTAGCTTAGGGGGGGACAATGAG.

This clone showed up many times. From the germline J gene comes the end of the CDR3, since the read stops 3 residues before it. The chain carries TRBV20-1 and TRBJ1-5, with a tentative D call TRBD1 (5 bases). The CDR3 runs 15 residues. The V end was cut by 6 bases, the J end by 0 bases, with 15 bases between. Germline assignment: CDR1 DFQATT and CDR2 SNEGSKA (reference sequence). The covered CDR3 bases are TGCAGTGCCGCGAGGGGAGGCGGTAGCAATCAGCCC. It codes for CSAARGGGSNQP. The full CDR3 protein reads CSAARGGGSNQPQHF.

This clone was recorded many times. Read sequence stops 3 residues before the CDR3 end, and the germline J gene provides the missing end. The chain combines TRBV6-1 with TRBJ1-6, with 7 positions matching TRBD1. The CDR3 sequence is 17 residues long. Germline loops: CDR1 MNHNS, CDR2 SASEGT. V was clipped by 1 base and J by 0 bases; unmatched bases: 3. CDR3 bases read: TGTGCCAGCAGTGAAGGGCAGGGGGGCTCCTATAATTCACCC. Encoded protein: CASSEGQGGSYNSP. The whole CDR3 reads CASSEGQGGSYNSPLHF.